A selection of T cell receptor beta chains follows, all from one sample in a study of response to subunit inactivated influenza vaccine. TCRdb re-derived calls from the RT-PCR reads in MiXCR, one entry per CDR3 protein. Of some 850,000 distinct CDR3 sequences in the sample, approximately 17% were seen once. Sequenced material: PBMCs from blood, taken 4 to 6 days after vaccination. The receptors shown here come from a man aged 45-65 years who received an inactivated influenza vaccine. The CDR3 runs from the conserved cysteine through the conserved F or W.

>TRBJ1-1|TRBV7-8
CASSRRRENTEAFF
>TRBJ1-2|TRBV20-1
CSATGDRGLGYGYTF
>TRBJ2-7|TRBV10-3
CAISESSGSTYEQYF
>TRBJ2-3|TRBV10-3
CAISDTGTSGRGSTDTQYF
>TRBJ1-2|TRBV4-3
CASSPSVNQYGYTF
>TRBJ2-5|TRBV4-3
CASSQTGTNQETQYF
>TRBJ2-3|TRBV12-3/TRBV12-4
CASSPPRRTDTQYF
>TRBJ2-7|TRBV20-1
CSADQTPRITYEQYF
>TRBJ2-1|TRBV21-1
CASRYGRGGASYNEQFF
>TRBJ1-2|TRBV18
CASSPSPRSGANPRGYTF
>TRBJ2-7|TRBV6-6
CASSPAGFHEQYF
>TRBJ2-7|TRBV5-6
CASSLARRPGGYEQYF
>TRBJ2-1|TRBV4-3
CASSQEGTSGYNEQFF
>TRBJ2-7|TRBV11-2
CASSLGAGDGHYEQYF
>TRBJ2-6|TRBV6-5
CASSYSGQANVLTF
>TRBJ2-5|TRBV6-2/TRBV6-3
CASNNRGASETQYF
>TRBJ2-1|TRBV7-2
CASSLAGNGLSGNEQFF
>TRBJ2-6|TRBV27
CASSLSAGANVLTF
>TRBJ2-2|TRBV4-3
CASSQVSGLAGGLTGELFF
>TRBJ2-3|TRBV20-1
CSAREWGLVSTDTQYF
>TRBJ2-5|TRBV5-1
CASSLSGGLAEETQYF
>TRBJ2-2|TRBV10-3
CAIRRVWTGELFF
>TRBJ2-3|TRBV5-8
CASSAGTSGNSDTQYF
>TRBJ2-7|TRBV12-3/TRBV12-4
CASSQQDWLYEQYF
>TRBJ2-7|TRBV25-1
CASSVGTRQYF
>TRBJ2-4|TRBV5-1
CASSYGTGNIQYF
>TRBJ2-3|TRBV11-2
CASSPLTGALDTQYF
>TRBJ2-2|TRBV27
CASSAWGAGELFF
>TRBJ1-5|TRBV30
CAWSARGNQPQHF
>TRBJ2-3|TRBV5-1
CASSPMGGGLDTQYF
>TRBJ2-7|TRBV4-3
CASSQEQGFYEQYF
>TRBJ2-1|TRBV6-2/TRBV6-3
CASTRGTSGHQYNEQFF
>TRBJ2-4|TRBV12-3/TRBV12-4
CASSLAELAKNIQYF
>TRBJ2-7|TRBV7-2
CATGQGTSEQYF
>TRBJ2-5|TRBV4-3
CASSQEERGEETQYF
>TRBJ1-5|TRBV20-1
CSARDPGKRSQPQHF
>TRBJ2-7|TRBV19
CASSIISTGGHSYEKYF
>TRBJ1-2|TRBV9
CASSVEPTGNYGYTF
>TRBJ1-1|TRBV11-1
CASSLRRVNQLMNTEAFF